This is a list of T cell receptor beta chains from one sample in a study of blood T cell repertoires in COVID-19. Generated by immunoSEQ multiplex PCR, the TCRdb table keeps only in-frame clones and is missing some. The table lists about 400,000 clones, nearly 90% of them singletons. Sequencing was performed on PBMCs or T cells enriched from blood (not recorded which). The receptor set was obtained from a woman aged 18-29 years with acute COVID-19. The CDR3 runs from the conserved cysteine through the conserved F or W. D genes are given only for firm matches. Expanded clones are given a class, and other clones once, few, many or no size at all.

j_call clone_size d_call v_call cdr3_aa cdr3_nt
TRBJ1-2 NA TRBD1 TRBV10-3 CATGQGDYGYTF TGTGCCACAGGACAGGGTGACTATGGCTACACCTTC
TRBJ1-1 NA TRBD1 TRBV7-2 CASSLNGQGAPEAFF TGTGCCAGCAGCTTAAATGGACAGGGGGCCCCTGAAGCTTTCTTT
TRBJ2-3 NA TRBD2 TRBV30 CAWTLGTSGKADTQYF TGTGCCTGGACCCTCGGGACTAGCGGGAAGGCAGATACGCAGTATTTT
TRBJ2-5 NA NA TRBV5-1 CASSPSRYQETQYF TGCGCCAGCAGCCCCTCGCGATACCAAGAGACCCAGTACTTC
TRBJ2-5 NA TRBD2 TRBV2 CASSLAGGGETQYF TGTGCCAGCAGTCTAGCGGGGGGCGGGGAGACCCAGTACTTC
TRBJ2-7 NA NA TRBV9 CASSAGTLSWQYF TGTGCCAGCAGCGCCGGGACTCTTAGCTGGCAGTACTTC
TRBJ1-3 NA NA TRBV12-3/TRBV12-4 CASSFTGRNTIYF TGTGCCAGCAGTTTCACGGGGAGAAACACCATATATTTT
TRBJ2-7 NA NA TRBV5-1 CASSPHTRGLVSYEQYF TGCGCCAGCAGCCCTCACACGCGGGGGCTTGTTTCCTACGAGCAGTACTTC
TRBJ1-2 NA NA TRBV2 CASSNRASNYGYTF TGTGCCAGCAGTAACAGGGCTTCTAACTATGGCTACACCTTC
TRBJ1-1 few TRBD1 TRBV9 CASGDWDSNTEAFF TGTGCCAGCGGCGATTGGGACAGTAACACTGAAGCTTTCTTT
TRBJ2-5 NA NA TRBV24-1 CATSDSSRYQETQYF TGTGCCACCAGTGATTCTTCGAGGTACCAAGAGACCCAGTACTTC
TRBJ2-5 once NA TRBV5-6 CASSGYPTGDQETQYF TGTGCCAGCAGCGGATACCCAACAGGCGACCAAGAGACCCAGTACTTC
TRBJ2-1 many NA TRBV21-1 CASSKVTTSRKNEQFF TGTGCCAGCAGCAAAGTGACGACTAGCCGAAAAAATGAGCAGTTCTTC
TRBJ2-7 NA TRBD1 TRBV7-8 CASSPQGGLSSYEQYF TGTGCCAGCAGCCCGCAAGGGGGCCTTAGCTCCTACGAGCAGTACTTC
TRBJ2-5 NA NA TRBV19 CASSRSNTETQYF TGTGCCAGTAGTCGGAGTAACACGGAGACCCAGTACTTC
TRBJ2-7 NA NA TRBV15 CATSRGVEPLSYEQYF TGTGCCACCAGCAGAGGGGTGGAGCCGCTCTCCTACGAGCAGTACTTC
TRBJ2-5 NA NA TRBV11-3 CASSLDPGSGLETQYF TGTGCCAGCAGCTTAGATCCTGGCTCTGGGCTAGAGACCCAGTACTTC
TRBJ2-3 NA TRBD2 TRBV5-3 CARSWGTSGEDTQYF TGTGCCAGAAGCTGGGGGACTAGCGGGGAAGATACGCAGTATTTT
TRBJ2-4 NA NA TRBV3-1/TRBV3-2 CASSQERKREPKNIQYF TGTGCCAGCAGCCAAGAAAGGAAACGGGAGCCCAAAAACATTCAGTACTTC
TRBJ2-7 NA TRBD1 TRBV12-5 CASGRDRAHEQYF TGTGCTAGTGGTCGCGACAGGGCCCACGAGCAGTACTTC
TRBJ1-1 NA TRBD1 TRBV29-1 CSLYHRGSTEAFF TGCAGCTTATACCACAGGGGAAGCACTGAAGCTTTCTTT
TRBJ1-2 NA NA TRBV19 CASGRGVMGHYGYTF TGTGCCAGTGGTCGGGGGGTGATGGGCCACTATGGCTACACCTTC
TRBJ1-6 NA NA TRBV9 CASSGGTWNNSPLHF TGTGCCAGCAGCGGAGGTACGTGGAATAATTCACCCCTCCACTTT
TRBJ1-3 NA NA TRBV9 CASSSRQLSGNTIYF TGTGCCAGCAGCTCCCGACAGTTAAGTGGAAACACCATATATTTT
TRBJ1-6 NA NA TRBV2 CASSGTVESLHF TGTGCCAGCAGTGGTACAGTCGAGAGCCTCCACTTT
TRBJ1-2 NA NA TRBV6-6 CASSYSDSWTSYGYTF TGTGCCAGCAGTTATAGCGATTCATGGACCAGTTATGGCTACACCTTC
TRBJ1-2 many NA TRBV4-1 CASSQERGIHGYTF TGCGCCAGCAGCCAAGAACGCGGGATCCATGGCTACACCTTC
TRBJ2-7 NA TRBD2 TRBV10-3 CAISPSGSEQYF TGTGCCATCAGCCCTAGCGGGTCCGAGCAGTACTTC
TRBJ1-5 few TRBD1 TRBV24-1 CATSFQSEGQRLYSNQPQHF TGTGCCACCAGTTTTCAAAGTGAGGGACAGAGATTATATAGCAATCAGCCCCAGCATTTT
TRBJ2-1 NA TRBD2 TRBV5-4 CASSQGLAGGRDEQFF TGTGCCAGCAGCCAAGGACTAGCGGGGGGTAGGGATGAGCAGTTCTTC
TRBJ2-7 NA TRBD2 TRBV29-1 CSVASGTSVYEQYF TGCAGCGTTGCCTCCGGGACTAGCGTATACGAGCAGTACTTC
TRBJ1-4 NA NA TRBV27 CASSLTTTNEKLFF TGTGCCAGCAGTTTAACAACAACTAATGAAAAACTGTTTTTT
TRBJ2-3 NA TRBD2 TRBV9 CASSGGLLAGEVDTQYF TGTGCCAGCAGCGGGGGCCTACTAGCGGGGGAGGTAGATACGCAGTATTTT
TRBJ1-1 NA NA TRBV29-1 CSVVGGGTEAFF TGCAGCGTGGTTGGGGGGGGCACTGAAGCTTTCTTT
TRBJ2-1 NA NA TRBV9 CASSVRAAGLRSYNEQFF TGTGCCAGCAGCGTAAGAGCGGCGGGACTCCGCTCCTACAATGAGCAGTTCTTC
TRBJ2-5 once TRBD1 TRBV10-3 CAISELLGGETQYF TGTGCCATCAGTGAACTTCTAGGGGGCGAGACCCAGTACTTC
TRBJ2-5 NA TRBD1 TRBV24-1 CATGSQGEGETQYF TGTGCCACAGGATCACAGGGGGAAGGAGAGACCCAGTACTTC
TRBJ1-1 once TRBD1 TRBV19 CASTVYLRDRENTEAFF TGTGCCAGTACTGTATACCTTCGGGACAGGGAAAACACTGAAGCTTTCTTT
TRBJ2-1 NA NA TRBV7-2 CASSFPLDTSSYNEQFF TGTGCCAGCAGCTTCCCCCTCGACACCTCATCCTACAATGAGCAGTTCTTC
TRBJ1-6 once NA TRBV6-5 CASRGRQYNSPLHF TGTGCCAGCAGGGGGCGACAGTATAATTCACCCCTCCACTTT
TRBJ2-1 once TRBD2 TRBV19 CASSLLAGGDEQFF TGTGCCAGTAGTCTACTAGCGGGGGGCGATGAGCAGTTCTTC
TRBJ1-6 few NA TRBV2 CASSELEGYNSPLHF TGTGCCAGCAGTGAGTTGGAGGGATATAATTCACCCCTCCACTTT
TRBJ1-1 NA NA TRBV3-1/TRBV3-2 CASSQGETALMNTEAFF TGTGCCAGCAGCCAAGGGGAGACGGCCTTGATGAACACTGAAGCTTTCTTT
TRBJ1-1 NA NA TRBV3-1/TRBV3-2 CASSPGCDTEAFF TGTGCCAGCAGCCCAGGGTGTGACACTGAAGCTTTCTTT
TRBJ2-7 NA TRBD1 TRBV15 CATSAGTGGRDEQYF TGTGCCACCAGCGCGGGGACAGGGGGCAGGGACGAGCAGTACTTC
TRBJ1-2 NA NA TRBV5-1 CASSLAARGGYGYTF TGCGCCAGCAGCTTGGCCGCTAGGGGAGGCTATGGCTACACCTTC
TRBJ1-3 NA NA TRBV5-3 CARSVTQAPSGNTIYF TGTGCCAGAAGCGTTACACAGGCCCCCTCTGGAAACACCATATATTTT
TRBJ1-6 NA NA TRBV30 CAWSPRVKSPLHF TGTGCCTGGAGTCCCAGGGTAAAATCACCCCTCCACTTT
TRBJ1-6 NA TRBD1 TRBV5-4 CASSPRTGYNSPLHF TGTGCCAGCAGCCCCCGGACAGGTTATAATTCACCCCTCCACTTT
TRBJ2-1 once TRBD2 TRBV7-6 CASSSPRAGGPNEQFF TGTGCCAGCAGCTCCCCTAGGGCGGGAGGCCCCAATGAGCAGTTCTTC